Listed below are T cell receptor beta chains from one sample, sequenced in a study of PD-1 blockade in classical Hodgkin lymphoma. Assay used: immunoSEQ multiplex PCR; TCRdb lists only in-frame clones, some missing. The sample carries under 30,000 clones, about nine tenths recorded once. The material sequenced was peripheral blood mononuclear cells (PBMCs). The receptors come from a human donor with classical Hodgkin lymphoma. The CDR3 runs from the conserved cysteine through the conserved F or W. The D gene is left open where the match is weak. The size field is filled for only some rows; it gives once, few, many or a size class.

>TRBV11-2|TRBJ2-3|TRBD1|-
TGTGCCAGCAACTTAGGCCCGACAGGGGATTCCACAGATACGCAGTATTTT
CASNLGPTGDSTDTQYF
>TRBV30|TRBJ1-1|-|-
TGTGCCTGGAGTGTACAGGGGAACACTGAAGCTTTCTTT
CAWSVQGNTEAFF
>TRBV6-5|TRBJ1-1|-|once
TGTGCCAGCAGTTACAGCGGGGGGCCTATGGACACTGAAGCTTTCTTT
CASSYSGGPMDTEAFF
>TRBV4-3|TRBJ2-7|TRBD2|-
TGCGCCAGCAGCGCCCTCGGGGGGGTAGCGGGAGCTACCGAGCAGTACTTC
CASSALGGVAGATEQYF
>TRBV2|TRBJ2-5|-|-
TGTGCCACCCTCATGGGGGAGACCCAGTACTTC
CATLMGETQYF
>TRBV5-4|TRBJ2-1|-|-
TGTGCCAGCAGCTTGTCTTTGGTCAGCTCCTACAATGAGCAGTTCTTC
CASSLSLVSSYNEQFF
>TRBV6-1|TRBJ2-7|TRBD1|-
TGTGCCAGCACTAGCCCGACAGGGGCGGGCGAGCAGTACTTC
CASTSPTGAGEQYF
>TRBV5-1|TRBJ2-2|-|-
TGCGCCAGCAGCTTGGTGTATCGGGTCGGGGCCGGGGAGCTGTTTTTT
CASSLVYRVGAGELFF
>TRBV4-1|TRBJ1-3|-|once
TGCGCCAGCAGCCGGGACCTTCCCGGCAACACCATATATTTT
CASSRDLPGNTIYF
>TRBV6-5|TRBJ2-7|TRBD1|few
TGTGCCAGCAGTTACCGGACAGGGAGGCCTTACGAGCAGTACTTC
CASSYRTGRPYEQYF
>TRBV4-1|TRBJ2-1|-|-
TGCGCCAGCAGCCAAGCGGCAGGTCGAACCTACAATGAGCAGTTCTTC
CASSQAAGRTYNEQFF
>TRBV19|TRBJ2-1|-|-
TGTGCCAGTAGTATTACCCTCAGCCGCCGACTGTACAATGAGCAGTTCTTC
CASSITLSRRLYNEQFF
>TRBV19|TRBJ1-5|-|-
TGTGCCAGTAGTATAGACCCTCGCCCGAGTAGCAATCAGCCCCAGCATTTT
CASSIDPRPSSNQPQHF
>TRBV10-3|TRBJ1-1|-|-
TGTGCCACCACCTTTGCGGATCCGAACACTGAAGCTTTCTTT
CATTFADPNTEAFF
>TRBV5-1|TRBJ1-2|-|-
TGCGCCAGCAGCTTGTTGCCGGATAACTATGGCTACACCTTC
CASSLLPDNYGYTF
>TRBV6-1|TRBJ2-1|TRBD2|-
TGTGCCAGCAGTGAAGATGGGCTAGCGGGAGGGCCGTACAATGAGCAGTTCTTC
CASSEDGLAGGPYNEQFF
>TRBV7-9|TRBJ2-1|TRBD2|-
TGTGCCAGCAGCTTAGGGGAGGGATTCTACAATGAGCAGTTCTTC
CASSLGEGFYNEQFF
>TRBV5-1|TRBJ1-2|TRBD1|medium-sized
TGCGCCAGCAGCTTGAACGACAGGGGAGGTGGCTACACCTTC
CASSLNDRGGGYTF
>TRBV9|TRBJ2-7|TRBD1|once
TGTGCCAGCAGCCCACGGACGGGACAGGGGGTATACGAGCAGTACTTC
CASSPRTGQGVYEQYF
>TRBV10-2|TRBJ2-7|-|-
TGCGCCAGCAGCGGACGGGGGCTGGCCCACGAGCAGTACTTC
CASSGRGLAHEQYF
>TRBV7-7|TRBJ2-5|-|-
TGTGCCAGCAGCTTAGCGCGCCAGGGAGAAGAGACCCAGTACTTC
CASSLARQGEETQYF
>TRBV5-1|TRBJ2-2|-|-
TGCGCCAGCCGCCCCTATTTCACCGGGGAGCTGTTTTTT
CASRPYFTGELFF
>TRBV7-9|TRBJ1-2|-|-
TGTGCCAGCAGCTTAGCTGGGGGCTATGGCTACACCTTC
CASSLAGGYGYTF
>TRBV14|TRBJ2-7|-|-
TGTGCCAGCAGCCAATATGGCGAGCAGTACTTC
CASSQYGEQYF
>TRBV27|TRBJ2-7|-|-
TGTGCCAGCAGTTTAGAACCGGGACATAACGCCTACGAGCAGTACTTC
CASSLEPGHNAYEQYF
>TRBV2|TRBJ1-4|-|-
TGTGCCAGCAGTGTATTAGGACAGAATGAAAAACTGTTTTTT
CASSVLGQNEKLFF
>TRBV7-2|TRBJ2-6|TRBD2|-
TGTGCCAGCAGCTTAGCCGGGGGGTCCGGGGCCAACGTCCTGACTTTC
CASSLAGGSGANVLTF
>TRBV9|TRBJ2-5|-|-
TGTGCCAGCAGCGTGGATGCGGGTGTCCACACAGAGACCCAGTACTTC
CASSVDAGVHTETQYF
>TRBV19|TRBJ2-1|-|-
TGTGCCAGTAGTATAGTGGAGGGGGCGCGATGGAATGAGCAGTTCTTC
CASSIVEGARWNEQFF